Each of the 9 T cell receptor beta chains below was sequenced from the same sample in a study of Graves' ophthalmopathy and Graves' hyperthyroidism. Amplified material comprised TCR beta CDR3 regions derived from RNA transcripts. First-round RT-PCR with HTBI primers preceded a second-round multiplex PCR. TCRdb re-derived calls from the multiplex PCR reads in MiXCR, one entry per CDR3 protein. Of some 750,000 distinct CDR3 sequences in the sample, roughly 40% were seen once. Material: peripheral blood. All receptors derive from an adult man with Graves' ophthalmopathy.

This chain uses TRBV20-1 with TRBJ1-5; possible D gene TRBD1, 5 bases. V lost 5 bases and J lost 7, with 24 bases in between. Per the germline V gene, CDR1 is DFQATT and CDR2 is SNEGSKA (reference sequence). The CDR3 consists of 16 residues. This CDR3 is CSADKLQAALGQPQHF. The CDR3 DNA reads TGCAGTGCTGACAAGTTACAGGCCGCATTGGGGCAGCCCCAGCATTTT.

The gene calls are TRBV10-3 and TRBJ2-5, with 7 bases that match TRBD1. CDR1 is ENHRY, CDR2 SYGVKD, per germline. The CDR3 sequence is 14 residues long. Germline trimming cut 10 bases from V and 1 base from J; bases unmatched to any gene: 9. CDR3 protein: CATRQGPAQETQYF. CDR3 nucleotides: TGTGCCACCCGACAGGGTCCCGCCCAAGAGACCCAGTACTTC.

This chain uses TRBV7-6 with TRBJ2-7; 12 bases are a match to TRBD2. CDR1 and CDR2 (germline): SGHVS, FNYEAQ. Unmatched junction bases numbered 15, after V lost 6 bases and J lost 9 bases. The CDR3 extends over 16 amino acids. The CDR3 spells CASSPAPRTSGKVQYF. CDR3 nucleotide sequence: TGTGCCAGCAGTCCCGCCCCTAGGACTAGCGGGAAAGTGCAGTACTTC.

The V and J genes are TRBV7-9 and TRBJ1-2; D is uncertain. The CDR3 has 14 residues. The V end was cut by 7 bases, the J end by 8 bases, with 20 bases between. Germline V gene lookup returns CDR1 SEHNR and CDR2 FQNEAQ (reference sequence). CDR3 sequence: CASIKLEGQKGYTF. In nucleotides, the CDR3 is TGTGCCAGCATCAAATTGGAGGGCCAGAAAGGCTACACCTTC.

This clonotype has ten or more counts. The rearrangement uses TRBV29-1 and TRBJ1-2; no firm D call. Germline CDR1 is SQVTM and CDR2 is ANQGSEA. The V gene lost 0 bases and the J gene lost 8 bases, with 10 bases spanning the gap. The length of the CDR3 is 12 residues. The CDR3 loop is CSVEEIGLGYTF. The CDR3 coding sequence is TGCAGCGTTGAAGAAATCGGCCTGGGCTACACCTTC. Together with reference TRBV29-1 and TRBJ1-2, the CDR3 gives the full variable domain: SAVISQKPSRDICQRGTSLTIQCQVDSQVTMMFWYRQQPGQSLTLIATANQGSEATYESGFVIDKFPISRPNLTFSTLTVSNMSPEDSSIYLCSVEEIGLGYTFGSGTRLTVV.

This clonotype has a handful of counts. The chain uses TRBV7-2 and TRBJ2-5; D may be TRBD1 (6 bases). This CDR3 has 14 amino acids. V was cut by 3 bases and J by 4 bases, with 12 bases left in between. CDR1 is SGHTA, CDR2 FQGNSA, per germline. The DNA for the CDR3 is TGTGCCAGCAGCTTCCGACAGGAAAGAGAGACCCAGTACTTC. Translation gives CASSFRQERETQYF.

This clonotype showed up many times. V is TRBV29-1 and J is TRBJ2-5; TRBD2 agrees at 8 bases. This CDR3 spans 12 amino acids. The V gene's germline CDR1 is SQVTM and CDR2 ANQGSEA. Trimming cost V 7 bases and J 4 bases; bases outside gene matches: 5. The CDR3 coding sequence is TGCAGCGCCGGGGGGGTAGGAGAGACCCAGTACTTC. The encoded protein is CSAGGVGETQYF.

This clonotype was seen more than once but under ten times. The chain employs TRBV19 and TRBJ2-2; 9 positions agree with TRBD2. J was trimmed by 4 bases and V by 7 bases; bases with no gene match: 7. Germline V gives CDR1 LNHDA, CDR2 SQIVND (reference sequence). The CDR3 length is 15 residues. CDR3 loop: CASTSRGGGTGELFF. CDR3 nucleotides: TGTGCCAGTACCTCGCGGGGGGGTGGCACCGGGGAGCTGTTTTTT.

The chain couples TRBV25-1 to TRBJ1-2, with 7 bases identical to TRBD1. Trimming took 5 bases from V and 4 from J; bases not matched to a gene: 10. The CDR3 sequence is 15 residues long. From germline, CDR1 is MGHDK and CDR2 SYGVNS. CDR3 sequence: CASSLAPGTAYGYTF. DNA for the CDR3: TGTGCCAGCAGTTTAGCCCCCGGGACAGCCTATGGCTACACCTTC.